This T cell receptor (beta chain) was identified in a study of STAT3 mutations in large granular lymphocyte leukemia. About the research overall: Roughly half the longitudinally sequenced T-LGLL patients had canonical STAT3 mutations. Study-wide results and limits: All newly emerging clones after therapy were STAT3 wild type. In T-cell large granular lymphocyte leukemia, about half of patients showed multiple immunodominant subclonotypes. Clonal expansion was inferred from samples taken at other timepoints. Persisting codominant clonotypes may have hidden a small pathogenic clone.

With regard to this clone: Its matching antigen is unknown.

TCRdb's table, derived via immunoSEQ multiplex PCR, lists solely in-frame clones and lacks some. The table lists 25,000 to 40,000 clones, around 85% of them singletons. Germline CDR1 reads SGHDN; CDR2 reads FVKESK. The V segment lost 4 bases and the J segment 6 bases; nucleotides outside the gene matches: 3. This CDR3 has 13 amino acids. The source of this sequence is a man in his 60s with T-cell large granular lymphocyte leukemia. Some clones in this sample may be carry-over from other donors' samples. The V and J genes are TRBV14 and TRBJ2-7, with TRBD2 matching over 10 bases. Sequences were obtained from peripheral blood mononuclear cells. The CDR3 DNA follows: TGTGCCAGCAGCCCGGGACTAGCGACCGAGCAGTACTTC. Its protein is CASSPGLATEQYF.